The following is a T cell receptor beta chain sequence with its context. What it recognizes is unknown. Only in-frame clones appear in the TCRdb table, and some are missing; sequencing was by immunoSEQ multiplex PCR. The sample lists tens of thousands of clones; less than 70% were seen once. As for time point: week 47, end of study. Doses of 300 ug of mutant IDH1 20-mer peptide were given with topical imiquimod. Each patient was administered eight vaccinations, scheduled in weeks 1, 3, 5, 7, 11, 15, 19 and 23. The data derive from a study of a mutant IDH1 vaccine in newly diagnosed glioma. Study overall: Patients under treatment included approximately 60% males and roughly 40% females and had a mean age of 40.4 years. Most patients had received both radiotherapy and temozolomide, the prior options being radiotherapy, temozolomide, or both.

The TCR was taken from a man aged 35 to 55 with glioma. Some clones in this sample may be carry-over from other donors' samples. This sample comprised peripheral blood mononuclear cells (PBMCs), obtained from a glioma patient whose treatment included an IDH1 peptide vaccine.

The CDR3 DNA sequence: TGTGCCTGGAGTGGGGGACAAACCATATATTTT. Translation: CAWSGGQTIYF. The chain carries TRBV30 and TRBJ1-3; D is possibly TRBD1 (6 bases). This CDR3 is built from 11 residues. Germline V lookup: CDR1 GTSNPN, CDR2 SVGIG (reference sequence). The V end was cut by 1 base, the J end by 10 bases, with 8 bases between.